Following are 27 T cell receptor beta chains from one sample sequenced in a study of blood T cell repertoires in COVID-19. The assay was immunoSEQ multiplex PCR, and TCRdb's table has in-frame clones only and misses some. The sample lists around 220,000 clones; 85% to 90% were seen once. The sequenced material came from peripheral blood. The receptors stem from a man aged 50 to 60 with acute or convalescent COVID-19.

The V gene is TRBV2, the J gene TRBJ1-2, with 9 bases fitting TRBD1. Germline V gene sequence: CDR1 SNHLY, CDR2 FYNNEI. V was pared by 2 bases and J by 7 bases, with 5 bases of the junction left unmatched. This CDR3 contains 14 residues. This CDR3 reads CASSETGQGFGYTF. For the CDR3, the DNA is TGTGCCAGCAGTGAAACGGGACAGGGTTTTGGCTACACCTTC.

Only a few counts were recorded for this clone. The chain uses TRBV7-2 and TRBJ1-4; D unclear. CDR3 length equals 14 residues. The germline V gene encodes CDR1 SGHTA and CDR2 FQGNSA. Deletions cut 6 bases from V and 9 bases from J, with 17 bases between. The CDR3 nucleotides read TGTGCCAGCAGTACCTTTGGAGGGTGGCAAAAACTGTTTTTT. Its translation is CASSTFGGWQKLFF.

V is TRBV19 and J is TRBJ1-3; D uncertain. The CDR3 spans 17 residues. Trimming stripped 5 bases from V and 0 bases from J, with 17 bases between. The germline V gene encodes CDR1 LNHDA and CDR2 SQIVND (reference sequence). The CDR3 reads CASSSLHSTVSGNTIYF. CDR3 sequence (DNA): TGTGCCAGTAGTTCCCTCCACTCCACAGTCTCTGGAAACACCATATATTTT.

The chain recombines TRBV7-9 with TRBJ2-5, with D possibly being TRBD2 (7 bases). CDR1 is SEHNR and CDR2 is FQNEAQ in the germline V gene (reference sequence). This CDR3 has 14 residues. The V end lost 5 bases, the J end lost 4 bases, and 14 bases lay between the germline ends. CDR3 DNA: TGTGCCAGCAGCGGGGGGGCGCTAGCAGAGACCCAGTACTTC. Translated: CASSGGALAETQYF.

V is TRBV24-1 and J is TRBJ2-3; D is possibly TRBD1 (6 bases). The CDR3 spans 16 residues. Per the germline V gene, CDR1 is KGHDR and CDR2 is SFDVKD. V was trimmed by 3 bases and J by 1 base, leaving 13 bases between them. This chain's CDR3 is CATSDNTGTRTDTQYF. CDR3 nucleotide sequence: TGTGCCACCAGTGATAATACCGGGACACGCACAGATACGCAGTATTTT.

The rearrangement uses TRBV5-1 and TRBJ1-3; 9 bases match TRBD1. This CDR3 spans 15 amino acids. Germline values: CDR1 SGHRS, CDR2 YFSETQ. Trimming cost V 0 bases and J 4 bases; bases outside gene matches: 2. The CDR3 loop reads CASSLGDREGNTIYF. Here the CDR3 DNA reads TGCGCCAGCAGCTTGGGGGACAGGGAAGGAAACACCATATATTTT.

The V gene is TRBV6-2 or TRBV6-3, the J gene TRBJ2-7, with D tentatively TRBD1 (6 bases). The V end was cut by 2 bases, the J end by 5 bases, with 16 bases between. The CDR3 contains 15 residues. Germline values: CDR1 MNHEY, CDR2 SVGEGT. Written as DNA, the CDR3 is TGTGCCAGCAGTTACGCCCTACAGGGTTCCCACGAGCAGTACTTC. It is translated as CASSYALQGSHEQYF.

The chain joins TRBV5-1 to TRBJ2-1; 9 nucleotides line up with TRBD1. The germline V gene has CDR1 SGHRS and CDR2 YFSETQ. The CDR3 loop spans 17 amino acids. The ends lost 3 bases at V and 10 bases at J; junction bases unmatched: 17. The CDR3 sequence is CASSWAPATTGQGEQFF. The CDR3 nucleotides read TGCGCCAGCAGCTGGGCCCCCGCCACCACGGGACAGGGCGAGCAGTTCTTC.

This chain uses TRBV2 with TRBJ1-2; TRBD1 matches 7 bases. Germline V CDR1 and CDR2: SNHLY, FYNNEI. This CDR3 region has 14 residues. The ends lost 4 bases at V and 10 bases at J; junction bases unmatched: 12. CDR3 nucleotide sequence: TGTGCCAGCAGTGCCAGACAGGGAGGAATCCTCTACACCTTC. Encoded protein: CASSARQGGILYTF.

This chain connects TRBV9 to TRBJ2-2; D call uncertain. V lost 3 bases and J 5 bases, leaving 14 bases between the germline ends. The CDR3 contains 15 residues. Germline V gene data show CDR1 as SGDLS and CDR2 as YYNGEE. CDR3 sequence (DNA): TGTGCCAGCAGCGAGACGTCACTAAGGACCGGGGAGCTGTTTTTT. This codes for CASSETSLRTGELFF.

This clone was counted between two and nine times. The chain recombines TRBV5-1 with TRBJ1-6, with D perhaps TRBD1 (6 bases). Trimming stripped 0 bases from V and 8 bases from J, with 12 bases between. The germline CDR1 and CDR2 sequences are SGHRS and YFSETQ. CDR3 length: 15 residues. The CDR3 DNA is TGCGCCAGCAGCTTGGTTGGGGGGGCAGATTCACCCCTCCACTTT. It codes for CASSLVGGADSPLHF. Looking up the rest from reference TRBV5-1 and TRBJ1-6 gives the full variable domain: KAGVTQTPRYLIKTRGQQVTLSCSPISGHRSVSWYQQTPGQGLQFLFEYFSETQRNKGNFPGRFSGRQFSNSRSEMNVSTLELGDSALYLCASSLVGGADSPLHFGNGTRLTVT.

The chain has TRBV11-1 and TRBJ2-7; D unclear. The CDR3 is 13 amino acids. Per germline, CDR1 SGHAT and CDR2 FQDESV (reference sequence). Trimming left V 5 bases short and J 6 bases short, with 14 bases between. The CDR3 DNA reads TGTGCCAGCAGCCCACCTCATGGCCTCGAGCAGTACTTC. This encodes CASSPPHGLEQYF.

This rearrangement joins TRBV2 to TRBJ1-4; D unclear. V was pared by 3 bases and J by 4 bases, with 15 bases between. This CDR3 spans 16 amino acids. Per the germline V gene, CDR1 is SNHLY and CDR2 is FYNNEI. The CDR3 region is CASSDGGPANNEKLFF. In DNA, the CDR3 is TGTGCCAGCAGTGACGGAGGGCCCGCTAATAATGAAAAACTGTTTTTT.

V gene TRBV11-2 combines with J gene TRBJ1-4; no firm D call. This CDR3 has 15 amino acids. CDR1 and CDR2 from the germline V gene are SGHAT and FQNNGV. Trimming took 2 bases from V and 5 from J, leaving 12 bases between them. This chain's CDR3 is CASSLRWSENEKLFF. The CDR3 nucleotides read TGTGCCAGCAGCTTACGATGGTCGGAGAATGAAAAACTGTTTTTT.

J is TRBJ1-1 and V is TRBV10-2; 7 bases align to TRBD1. The germline CDR1 and CDR2 sequences are WSHSY and SAAADI. Germline trimming cut 0 bases from V and 5 bases from J; bases unmatched to any gene: 12. The CDR3 runs to 17 residues. CDR3 DNA: TGCGCCAGCAGTGAGTCCCGACAGGGCGCGAGGAGGACTGAAGCTTTCTTT. This sequence encodes CASSESRQGARRTEAFF.

This chain uses TRBV28 with TRBJ2-6; D may be TRBD2 (6 bases). CDR1 and CDR2 from the germline V gene are MDHEN and SYDVKM. CDR3 length: 15 residues. The ends were cut back, 6 bases at V and 0 bases at J, with 9 bases in the middle. CDR3 loop: CASSSGSSGANVLTF. The CDR3 DNA is TGTGCCAGCAGCTCCGGGAGCTCTGGGGCCAACGTCCTGACTTTC.

This clone came up once. The genes are TRBV6-5 and TRBJ1-1; D is unclear. The CDR3 has 14 amino acids. CDR1 and CDR2 (germline): MNHEY, SVGAGI. The germline V and J ends were trimmed by 8 bases and 2 bases, with 15 bases remaining between them. Here the CDR3 reads CASSPAASNTEAFF. CDR3 nucleotide sequence: TGTGCCAGCTCCCCTGCGGCGTCAAACACTGAAGCTTTCTTT.

V usage is TRBV6-1 and J usage is TRBJ1-5, with a possible D match to TRBD1 (5 bases). Germline CDR1 is MNHNS and CDR2 is SASEGT. This CDR3 has 14 amino acids. The V end was cut by 3 bases, the J end by 9 bases, with 15 bases between. CDR3 loop: CASSERGSYLPQHF. CDR3 sequence (DNA): TGTGCCAGCAGTGAGCGGGGCAGCTACCTGCCCCAGCATTTT.

Regarding this clone: Other nucleotide sequences from this sample produce the same CDR3. This chain connects TRBV14 to TRBJ2-2; 8 bases match TRBD1. Trimming at V came to 2 bases and at J to 2 bases, leaving 4 bases not matched to a gene. The CDR3 sequence is 16 residues long. Germline V gives CDR1 SGHDN, CDR2 FVKESK. This chain's CDR3 is CASSQWTGINTGELFF. The CDR3, as DNA: TGTGCCAGCAGCCAATGGACAGGGATAAACACCGGGGAGCTGTTTTTT. The whole variable domain, remainder taken from reference TRBV14 and TRBJ2-2, is EAGVTQFPSHSVIEKGQTVTLRCDPISGHDNLYWYRRVMGKEIKFLLHFVKESKQDESGMPNNRFLAERTGGTYSTLKVQPAELEDSGVYFCASSQWTGINTGELFFGEGSRLTVL.

The chain is built from TRBV6-2 or TRBV6-3 and TRBJ2-1; 12 bases agree with TRBD2. CDR3 length equals 17 residues. CDR1 is MNHEY and CDR2 is SVGEGT in the germline V gene. J was trimmed by 4 bases and V by 5 bases; bases with no gene match: 9. The CDR3 reads CASSRGGGTSGYNEQFF. The CDR3 coding sequence is TGTGCCAGCAGTAGGGGCGGCGGGACTAGCGGGTACAATGAGCAGTTCTTC.

This sequence joins TRBV19 and TRBJ1-2, with 7 bases that match TRBD1. The CDR3 sequence is 14 residues long. Unmatched junction bases numbered 2, after V lost 4 bases and J lost 0 bases. Germline V lookup: CDR1 LNHDA, CDR2 SQIVND (reference sequence). The CDR3 is CASSKGTANYGYTF. The CDR3 DNA sequence: TGTGCCAGTAGTAAAGGGACAGCTAACTATGGCTACACCTTC.

The chain combines TRBV6-5 with TRBJ1-1; 11 positions agree with TRBD1. Trimming cost V 6 bases and J 5 bases; bases outside gene matches: 8. CDR3 length: 15 residues. Germline V lookup: CDR1 MNHEY, CDR2 SVGAGI. Written as DNA, the CDR3 is TGTGCCAGCAGCTGGACAGGGGGCAGTCGAACTGAAGCTTTCTTT. Translating it yields CASSWTGGSRTEAFF.

This clone came up a few times. This chain links TRBV5-1 with TRBJ1-2, with D uncertain. Per germline, CDR1 SGHRS and CDR2 YFSETQ. The V end was cut by 0 bases, the J end by 5 bases, with 8 bases between. CDR3 size: 13 residues. CDR3 in DNA: TGCGCCAGCAGCTTGGGGTCCCAGTATGGCTACACCTTC. This sequence encodes CASSLGSQYGYTF.

The CDR3 is CASSIRVGSNQPQHF. CDR3 nucleotides: TGTGCCAGTAGTATCAGGGTGGGCAGCAATCAGCCCCAGCATTTT. The J gene is TRBJ1-5, the V gene TRBV19; maybe TRBD1 (5 bases). Germline-derived CDR1 and CDR2 are LNHDA and SQIVND (reference sequence). Trimming removed 3 bases from V and 1 base from J, with 10 bases in between. CDR3 length equals 15 residues.

This clone has only a few counts. The chain has TRBV2 and TRBJ1-2, with 7 positions matching TRBD1. Germline V gene sequence: CDR1 SNHLY, CDR2 FYNNEI. The V and J ends lost 9 bases and 2 bases, in that order; junction bases with no gene match: 9. The CDR3 is 14 residues long. The CDR3 sequence: CASHPGQMNYGYTF. In DNA, the CDR3 is TGTGCCAGTCACCCGGGACAGATGAACTATGGCTACACCTTC.

The chain uses TRBV6-5 and TRBJ1-1; 10 bases are shared with TRBD1. J lost 1 base, V lost 4 bases, and 6 bases had no gene match. Germline V gives CDR1 MNHEY, CDR2 SVGAGI. The CDR3 has 16 residues. The CDR3 loop reads CASSWGQGLRNTEAFF. CDR3 nucleotides: TGTGCCAGCAGTTGGGGACAGGGGCTGAGGAACACTGAAGCTTTCTTT.

V gene TRBV6-2 or TRBV6-3 combines with J gene TRBJ2-3; D is perhaps TRBD2 (5 bases). The V gene lost 6 bases and the J gene lost 2 bases, with 21 bases spanning the gap. The CDR3 has 17 residues. Germline V gene sequence: CDR1 MNHEY, CDR2 SVGEGT. CDR3 loop: CASSRKWRTTSTDTQYF. CDR3 sequence (DNA): TGTGCCAGCAGCCGTAAATGGAGGACCACCTCCACAGATACGCAGTATTTT.